This T cell receptor (beta chain) emerged from a study of blood T cell repertoires in COVID-19. Overall study context: Samples came from the United States, Italy and Spain, spanning acute and convalescent COVID-19. Sources were T cells, B-cell-depleted T cells, or PBMCs; the material itself was cDNA or gDNA.

TCRdb keeps only in-frame clones here, not all; method: immunoSEQ multiplex PCR. Among 300,000 to 400,000 clones listed, around 86% were seen once. Two negative PCRs, clearance, or symptom resolution characterized the recovered Cohort 3 donors. This TCR derives from a man between 60 and 75 years old who had recovered from COVID-19. Sequencing was performed on PBMCs or T cells enriched from blood (not recorded which).

The CDR3 reads CATQRGGQPYLTEAFF. The CDR3 DNA follows: TGTGCCACCCAGCGCGGGGGGCAGCCATATCTCACTGAAGCTTTCTTT. This rearrangement joins TRBV11-2 to TRBJ1-1, with D maybe TRBD1 (6 bases). This CDR3 has 16 residues. CDR1 SGHAT and CDR2 FQNNGV come from the germline V gene. Trimming took 10 bases from V and 4 from J, leaving 25 bases between them.